In its sample, the clone carrying this T cell receptor (beta chain) was seen once. This sample's time point: patch test 3, about 24 weeks after DPC sensitization. The treatment: therapeutic diphenylcyclopropenone sensitization with weekly scalp DPC. Individual cDNA molecules (in the library) carried attached unique molecular identifiers. MiXCR, run by TCRdb on the RACE reads, gives a single entry per CDR3 protein. The sample contains some 170,000 distinct CDR3 sequences, roughly 26% of which appear only once. This CDR3 is 18 amino acids long. Per the germline V gene, CDR1 is SGHDN and CDR2 is FVKESK. J gave up 0 bases and V 2 bases, and 10 bases lay outside the gene matches. The data are from a study of human T cells and chemical hapten exposure.

Sequencing used whole blood, obtained in connection with sensitization to the hapten diphenylcyclopropenone (DPC). The source of this sequence is a woman younger than 30 with alopecia areata. Some clones in this sample may be carry-over from other donors' samples. The rearrangement uses TRBV14 and TRBJ2-1; 7 bases match TRBD2. CDR3 DNA sequence: TGTGCCAGCAGCCAATGGTCCAGCGGGACGAGCTCCTACAATGAGCAGTTCTTC. Translation gives CASSQWSSGTSSYNEQFF.